Presented here are 12 T cell receptor beta chains from one specimen sequenced in a study of blood T cells in healthy people across ages. Then a second PCR, running about 6 to 12 cycles, was carried out with a sample-barcoded 5' primer and a J-beta primer mix. TCRdb reanalysed the 5' RACE reads using MiXCR and keeps one entry per CDR3 protein. This table holds fewer than 1.5 million distinct CDR3 sequences, around 39% found once. Sequencing was done on a sample of blood. The receptors come from a woman aged 18-35 years in good health.

This sequence joins TRBV6-6 and TRBJ2-1; tentative D call: TRBD2 (6 bases). The V gene's germline CDR1 is MNHNY and CDR2 SVGAGI (reference sequence). Trimming left V 4 bases short and J 2 bases short, with 12 bases between. The CDR3 is made up of 15 amino acids. CDR3 DNA sequence: TGTGCCAGCAGTTTGGCCGCTAGCGCCTACAATGAGCAGTTCTTC. It encodes CASSLAASAYNEQFF.

This clonotype was seen a few times. The chain carries TRBV7-8 and TRBJ2-2; D possibly corresponds to TRBD2 (6 bases). This CDR3 is built from 16 residues. V was cut by 0 bases and J by 1 base, with 9 bases left in between. CDR1 and CDR2 (germline): SGHVS, FQNEAQ. CDR3 DNA sequence: TGTGCCAGCAGCTTAGCGAATAGCGGGAACACCGGGGAGCTGTTTTTT. It is translated as CASSLANSGNTGELFF.

In its sample, this clonotype was seen many times. A much more abundant neighbour one base away suggests this may be a read error. The chain links TRBV10-3 to TRBJ2-5; 9 positions match TRBD1. The CDR3 covers 18 residues. In germline, CDR1 is ENHRY, CDR2 SYGVKD. V lost 2 bases to trimming and J lost 11 bases; unmatched junction nucleotides: 21. This CDR3 reads CAISETLLPGQGDNEQYF. Here the CDR3 DNA reads TGTGCCATCAGTGAGACCCTCCTGCCGGGACAGGGCGACAATGAGCAGTACTTC.

The table lists this clonotype with many counts. This rearrangement joins TRBV2 to TRBJ2-7; either TRBD1 or TRBD2 may supply D (5 bases each). The ends were cut back, 5 bases at V and 6 bases at J, with 14 bases in the middle. This CDR3 has 13 amino acids. Germline lookup yields CDR1 SNHLY and CDR2 FYNNEI. CDR3 residues: CASSQRGTSEQYF. The CDR3 nucleotides read TGTGCCAGCAGTCAACGAGGGACGTCCGAGCAGTACTTC.

This clonotype was seen a handful of times. The chain carries TRBV28 and TRBJ1-1; D remains unclear. This CDR3 region has 18 residues. The germline gives CDR1 MDHEN, CDR2 SYDVKM. Deletions cut 2 bases from V and 0 bases from J, with 19 bases between. This CDR3 reads CASSLVGRPELMNTEAFF. The CDR3 DNA reads TGTGCCAGCAGTTTAGTCGGTCGTCCGGAGCTCATGAACACTGAAGCTTTCTTT.

The chain uses TRBV20-1 and TRBJ2-7; 7 bases match TRBD2. Trimming at V came to 7 bases and at J to 2 bases, leaving 11 bases not matched to a gene. This CDR3 is built from 14 residues. Germline loops: CDR1 DFQATT, CDR2 SNEGSKA (reference sequence). CDR3 sequence: CSGRSTSRTYEQYF. DNA of the CDR3: TGCAGTGGCCGGTCGACTAGCCGAACCTACGAGCAGTACTTC.

Note on this clonotype: The junction does not match germline at one end; this may be a read error. The gene calls are TRBV20-1 and TRBJ2-1, with 7 bases identical to TRBD2. The germline gives CDR1 DFQATT, CDR2 SNEGSKA (reference sequence). The CDR3 contains 14 residues. The CDR3 loop is CSAREQQRENEQFF. The DNA of the CDR3 is TGCAGTGCGAGAGAGCAGCAGCGGGAAAATGAGCAGTTCTTC.

The rearrangement links TRBV7-3 to TRBJ2-2, with D unclear. With 0 bases removed from V and 6 bases from J, the gap between germline ends came to 5 bases. The CDR3 spans 13 residues. Germline V CDR1 and CDR2: SGHTA, FQGTGA. The CDR3 bases are TGTGCCAGCAGCTTAACGGGGTCCGGGGAGCTGTTTTTT. This gives the protein CASSLTGSGELFF.

This rearrangement joins TRBV12-3 or TRBV12-4 to TRBJ2-5, with 11 bases fitting TRBD2. The V gene end was trimmed by 5 bases and the J gene end by 5 bases; junction bases not matched to a gene: 7. The length of the CDR3 is 15 residues. CDR3 in amino acids: CASSPIAGGVETQYF. CDR3 in DNA: TGTGCCAGCAGTCCCATAGCGGGGGGGGTCGAGACCCAGTACTTC.

The chain employs TRBV12-3 or TRBV12-4 and TRBJ2-7; D not certain. Trimming cost V 5 bases and J 7 bases, with 9 bases left between them. The CDR3 consists of 11 residues. The CDR3 DNA sequence: TGTGCCAGCAGTCCTAACGGGGAGCAGTACTTC. Translating gives CASSPNGEQYF.

This clonotype was detected a few times. The chain employs TRBV2 and TRBJ2-3, with a possible D match to TRBD2 (6 bases). Germline V lookup: CDR1 SNHLY, CDR2 FYNNEI. This CDR3 contains 15 residues. V lost 8 bases to trimming and J lost 0 bases, with 15 bases between them. The DNA of the CDR3 is TGTGCCAGCGGAAGACTAGGGTCTAGCACAGATACGCAGTATTTT. It codes for CASGRLGSSTDTQYF.

V gene TRBV10-3 combines with J gene TRBJ2-3; a weak D match, TRBD1 (6 bases). The CDR3 runs 15 residues. Germline assignment: CDR1 ENHRY and CDR2 SYGVKD. The ends were cut back, 2 bases at V and 5 bases at J, with 14 bases in the middle. The CDR3, as DNA: TGTGCCATCAGTGAGGCTAGTACAGGGCTAGATACGCAGTATTTT. Amino acids: CAISEASTGLDTQYF.